This record concerns one TCR beta chain sequence. These data come from a study of blood T cell repertoires in COVID-19. In the study overall: From T cells, B-cell-depleted T cells, or PBMCs came the material, which was cDNA or gDNA.

Germline CDR1 and CDR2: SGHAT and FQDESV (reference sequence). This CDR3 has 15 residues. The V end lost 3 bases, the J end lost 8 bases, and 17 bases lay between the germline ends. Clones were read by immunoSEQ multiplex PCR, and TCRdb kept only the in-frame ones, dropping some. The data hold hundreds of thousands of clones, with about 87% observed a single time. Participants were aged about 18 to 89 years from 24 US areas. Participant-given clinical history determined each cohort assignment. Input material: PBMCs or T cells enriched from blood (not recorded which). The clonotype originates from a woman between 18 and 30 years old who had recovered from COVID-19. The chain combines TRBV11-1 with TRBJ2-1; D perhaps matches TRBD2 (5 bases). Here the CDR3 reads CASSFGLPSADEQFF. In DNA, the CDR3 is TGTGCCAGCAGCTTTGGACTCCCGAGTGCCGATGAGCAGTTCTTC.